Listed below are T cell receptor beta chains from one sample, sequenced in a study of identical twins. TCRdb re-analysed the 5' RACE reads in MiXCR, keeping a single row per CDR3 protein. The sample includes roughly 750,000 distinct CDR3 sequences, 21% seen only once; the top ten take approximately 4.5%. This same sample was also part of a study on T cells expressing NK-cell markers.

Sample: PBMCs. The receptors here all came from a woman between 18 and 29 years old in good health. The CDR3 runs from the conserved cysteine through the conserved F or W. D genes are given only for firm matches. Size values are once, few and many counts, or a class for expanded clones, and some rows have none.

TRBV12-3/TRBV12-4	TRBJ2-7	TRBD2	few	TGTGCCAGCAGTTTACGACGCGGGGGGGCCGACGAGCAGTACTTC	CASSLRRGGADEQYF
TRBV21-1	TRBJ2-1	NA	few	TGTGCCCCCTTGGAGCAGTTCTTC	CAPLEQFF
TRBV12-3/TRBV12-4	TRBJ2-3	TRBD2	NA	TGTGCCAGCAGTTTACGGAAGCGGGAGCTGTTAGATACGCAGTATTTT	CASSLRKRELLDTQYF
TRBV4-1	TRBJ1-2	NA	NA	TGCGCCAGCAGCCACCGACCGGGGGGCATCGATGGATATGGCTACACCTTC	CASSHRPGGIDGYGYTF
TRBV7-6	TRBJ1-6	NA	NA	TGTGCCAGCAGCGAGTTTGGGACGAGAAATTCACCCCTCCACTTT	CASSEFGTRNSPLHF
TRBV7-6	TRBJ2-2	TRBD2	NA	TGTGCCAGCACCCTGGTTCGCGGGGGGCTGCTCGGTACCGGGGAGCTGTTTTTT	CASTLVRGGLLGTGELFF
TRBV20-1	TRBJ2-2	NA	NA	TGCAGTGCTCGAAGGGGAATAAACACCGGGGAGCTGTTTTTT	CSARRGINTGELFF
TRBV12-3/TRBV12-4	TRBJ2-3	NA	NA	TGTGCCAGCAGTTTGAACCAACCCACAGATACGCAGTATTTT	CASSLNQPTDTQYF
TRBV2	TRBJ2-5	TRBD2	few	TGTGCCAGTATACTAGCGGGATTGGAAGAGACCCAGTACTTC	CASILAGLEETQYF
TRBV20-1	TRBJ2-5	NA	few	TGCAGTGCTAGAGATAGTCTTGGACAAGAGACCCAGTACTTC	CSARDSLGQETQYF
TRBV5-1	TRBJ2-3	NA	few	TGCGCCAGCAGCTTGCTCAGGGATCATACGCAGTATTTT	CASSLLRDHTQYF
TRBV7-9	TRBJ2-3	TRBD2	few	TGTGCCAGCAGTTCCGGGACTAGCGGCTATACGCAGTATTTT	CASSSGTSGYTQYF
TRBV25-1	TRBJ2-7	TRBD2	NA	TGTGCCAGCAGTGAGGGGACTAGCGGGGCCTACGAGCAGTACTTC	CASSEGTSGAYEQYF
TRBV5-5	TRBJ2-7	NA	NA	TGTGCCAGCAGCTTGGGCCACGGGAAGGACGAGCAGTACTTC	CASSLGHGKDEQYF
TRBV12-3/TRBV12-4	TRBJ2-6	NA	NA	TGTGCCAGCAGTTCGGTGGCAGTGAATTCTGGGGCCAACGTCCTGACTTTC	CASSSVAVNSGANVLTF
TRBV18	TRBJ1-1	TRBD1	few	TGTGCCAGCTCACCACCGACAGGGGTGAACACTGAAGCTTTCTTT	CASSPPTGVNTEAFF
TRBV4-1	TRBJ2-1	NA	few	TGCGCCAGCAGCCAAGAAACTTGGTTACGAGACAATGAGCAGTTCTTC	CASSQETWLRDNEQFF
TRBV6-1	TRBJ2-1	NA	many	TGTGCCAGCAGTGTGAATACCGCCAATGAGCAGTTCTTC	CASSVNTANEQFF
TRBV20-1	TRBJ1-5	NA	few	TGCAGTGCCGGACTCACCGGGACCCAGCATTTT	CSAGLTGTQHF
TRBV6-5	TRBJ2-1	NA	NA	TGTGCCAGCACTCTAGCATCGGGACAGCAGTTCTTC	CASTLASGQQFF
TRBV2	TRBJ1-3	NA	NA	TGTGCCAGCAGTGATAGGATCTCTGGAAACACCATATATTTT	CASSDRISGNTIYF
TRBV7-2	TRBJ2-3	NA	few	TGTGCCAGCAGCTTAGGCTACTCGACCACAGATACGCAGTATTTT	CASSLGYSTTDTQYF